This T cell receptor beta chain was sequenced in a study of blood T cell repertoires in COVID-19. Study-wide context: Spain, Italy and the United States supplied samples that represented acute and convalescent COVID-19.

Authors' processing steps: The assay estimated nucleated cells by amplifying reference gene primers. TCRdb keeps only in-frame clones here, not all; method: immunoSEQ multiplex PCR. V, J and clone size were drawn from that table, and D and trimming were deduced from the DNA. Of about 250,000 clones detected, 87% appear once; the ten largest clones hold around 3%. The germline gives CDR1 SNHLY, CDR2 FYNNEI. V dropped 8 bases and J dropped 4 bases, with 17 bases sitting between them. The CDR3 is 15 residues long. The sequence derives from a man aged 18 to 29 with active or convalescent COVID-19. V is TRBV2 and J is TRBJ2-2; the D gene is possibly TRBD2 (5 bases). Sequenced material: peripheral blood. The DNA for the CDR3 is TGTGCCAGCGCCGAGCGGCTAGCTGGCACCGGGGAGCTGTTTTTT. This sequence encodes CASAERLAGTGELFF.